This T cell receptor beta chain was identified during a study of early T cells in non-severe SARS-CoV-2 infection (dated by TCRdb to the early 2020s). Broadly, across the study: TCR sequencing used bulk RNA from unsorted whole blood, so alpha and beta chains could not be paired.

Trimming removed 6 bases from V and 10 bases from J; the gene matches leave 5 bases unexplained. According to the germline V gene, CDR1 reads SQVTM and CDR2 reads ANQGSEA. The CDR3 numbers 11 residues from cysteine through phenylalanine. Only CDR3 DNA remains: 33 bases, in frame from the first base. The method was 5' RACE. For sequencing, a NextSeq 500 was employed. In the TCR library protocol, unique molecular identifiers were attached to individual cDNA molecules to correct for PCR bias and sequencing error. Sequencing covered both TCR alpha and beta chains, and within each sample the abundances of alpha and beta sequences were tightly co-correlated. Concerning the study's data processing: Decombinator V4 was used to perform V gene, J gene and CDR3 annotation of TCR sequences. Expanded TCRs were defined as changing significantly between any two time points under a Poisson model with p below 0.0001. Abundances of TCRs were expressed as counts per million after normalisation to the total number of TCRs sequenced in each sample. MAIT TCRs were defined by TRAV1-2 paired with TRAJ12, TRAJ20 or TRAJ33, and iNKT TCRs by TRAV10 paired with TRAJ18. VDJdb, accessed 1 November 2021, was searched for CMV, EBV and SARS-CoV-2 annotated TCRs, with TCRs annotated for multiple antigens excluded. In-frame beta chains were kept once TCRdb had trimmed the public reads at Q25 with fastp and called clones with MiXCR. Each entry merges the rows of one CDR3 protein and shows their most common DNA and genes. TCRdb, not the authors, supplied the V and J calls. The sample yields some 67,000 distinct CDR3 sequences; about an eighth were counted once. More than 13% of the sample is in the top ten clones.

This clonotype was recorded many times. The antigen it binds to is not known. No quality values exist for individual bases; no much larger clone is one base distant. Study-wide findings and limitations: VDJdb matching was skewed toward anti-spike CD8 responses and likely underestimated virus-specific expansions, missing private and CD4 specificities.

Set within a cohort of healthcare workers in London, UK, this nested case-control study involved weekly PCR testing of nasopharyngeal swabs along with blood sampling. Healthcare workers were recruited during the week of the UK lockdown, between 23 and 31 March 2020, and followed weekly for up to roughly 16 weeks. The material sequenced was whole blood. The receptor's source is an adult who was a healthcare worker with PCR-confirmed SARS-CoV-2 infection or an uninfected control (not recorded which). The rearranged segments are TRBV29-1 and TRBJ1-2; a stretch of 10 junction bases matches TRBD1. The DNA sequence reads TGCAGCGTCGTTGGGACAGGGGACTACACCTTC. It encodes CSVVGTGDYTF.